The text below deals with one TCR beta chain. Its antigen is still unknown. The time point is: week 23, last vaccination. The investigators gave 300 ug of mutant IDH1 20-mer peptide in each vaccine dose, together with topical imiquimod. This record comes from a study of a mutant IDH1 vaccine in newly diagnosed glioma. About the research overall: Vaccines were first given 4-6 weeks after radiotherapy alone, or with temozolomide cycles. Mean patient age was about 40 years; approximately 62% were male and about 40% female. Radiotherapy, temozolomide, or both had been given previously, and both were given to most. Whole-study findings and limits: It was around 93% of patients that developed vaccine-induced immune responses.

Profiling relied on immunoSEQ multiplex PCR, and the TCRdb table lists in-frame clones only, not all of them. The table includes approximately 60,000 clones, 81% detected once. This receptor was identified in a woman aged 40 to 50 with glioma. Some clones in this sample may be carry-over from other donors' samples. The source material was PBMCs, sampled from a glioma patient whose treatment included an IDH1 peptide vaccine.

DNA of the CDR3: TGTGCCAGCTCACAGGGTGTTCCGGGTTCACCCCTCCACTTT. The encoded protein is CASSQGVPGSPLHF. The chain employs TRBV18 and TRBJ1-6, with D uncertain. Trimming removed 4 bases from V and 9 bases from J, with 13 bases in between. Germline V gene sequence: CDR1 KGHSH, CDR2 LQKENI. CDR3 length: 14 residues.